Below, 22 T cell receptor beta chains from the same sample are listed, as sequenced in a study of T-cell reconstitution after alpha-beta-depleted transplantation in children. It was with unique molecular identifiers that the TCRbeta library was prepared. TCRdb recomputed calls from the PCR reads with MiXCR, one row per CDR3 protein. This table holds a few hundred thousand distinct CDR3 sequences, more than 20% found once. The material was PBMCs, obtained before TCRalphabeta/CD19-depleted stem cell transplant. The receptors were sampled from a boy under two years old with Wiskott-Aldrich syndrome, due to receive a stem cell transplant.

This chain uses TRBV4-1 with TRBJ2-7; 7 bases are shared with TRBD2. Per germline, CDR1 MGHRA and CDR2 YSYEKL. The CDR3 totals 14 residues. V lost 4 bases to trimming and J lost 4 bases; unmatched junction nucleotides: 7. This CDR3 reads CASSLRTSRYEQYF. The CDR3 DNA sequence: TGCGCCAGCAGCCTCCGGACTAGTCGGTACGAGCAGTACTTC.

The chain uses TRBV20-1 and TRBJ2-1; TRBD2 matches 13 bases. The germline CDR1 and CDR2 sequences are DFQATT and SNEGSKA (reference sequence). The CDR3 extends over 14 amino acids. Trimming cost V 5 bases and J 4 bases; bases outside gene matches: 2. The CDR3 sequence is CSAGTSGTYNEQFF. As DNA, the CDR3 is TGCAGTGCTGGGACTAGCGGGACGTACAATGAGCAGTTCTTC.

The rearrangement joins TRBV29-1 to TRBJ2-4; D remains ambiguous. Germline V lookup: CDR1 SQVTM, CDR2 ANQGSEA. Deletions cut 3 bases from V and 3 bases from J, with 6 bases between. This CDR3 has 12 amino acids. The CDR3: CSVEKVKNIQYF. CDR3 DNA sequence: TGCAGCGTTGAGAAGGTCAAAAACATTCAGTACTTC.

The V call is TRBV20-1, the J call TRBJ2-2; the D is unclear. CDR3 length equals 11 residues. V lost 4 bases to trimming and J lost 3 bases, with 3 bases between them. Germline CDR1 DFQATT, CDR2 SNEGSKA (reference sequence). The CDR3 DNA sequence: TGCAGTGCTACCTACACCGGGGAGCTGTTTTTT. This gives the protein CSATYTGELFF.

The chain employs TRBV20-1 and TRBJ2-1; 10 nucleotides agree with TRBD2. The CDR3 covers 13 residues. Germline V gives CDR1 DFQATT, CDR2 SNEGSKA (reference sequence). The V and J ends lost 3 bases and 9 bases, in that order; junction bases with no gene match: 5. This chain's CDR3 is CSASRLAGAEQFF. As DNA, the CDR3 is TGCAGTGCTAGTCGGCTAGCGGGAGCTGAGCAGTTCTTC.

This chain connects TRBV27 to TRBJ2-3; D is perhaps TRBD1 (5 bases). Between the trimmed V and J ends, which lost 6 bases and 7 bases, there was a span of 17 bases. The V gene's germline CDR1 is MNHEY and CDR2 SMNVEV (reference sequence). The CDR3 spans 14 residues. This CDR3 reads CASRSQGIGHTQYF. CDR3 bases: TGTGCCAGCAGATCCCAGGGTATCGGGCATACGCAGTATTTT.

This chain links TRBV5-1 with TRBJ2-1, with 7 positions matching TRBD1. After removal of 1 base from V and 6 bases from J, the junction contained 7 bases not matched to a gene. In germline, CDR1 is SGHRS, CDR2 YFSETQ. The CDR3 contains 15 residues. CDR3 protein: CASSLWDSSGNEQFF. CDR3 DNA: TGCGCCAGCAGCTTGTGGGACAGTTCAGGCAATGAGCAGTTCTTC. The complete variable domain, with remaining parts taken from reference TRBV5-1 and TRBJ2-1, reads KAGVTQTPRYLIKTRGQQVTLSCSPISGHRSVSWYQQTPGQGLQFLFEYFSETQRNKGNFPGRFSGRQFSNSRSEMNVSTLELGDSALYLCASSLWDSSGNEQFFGPGTRLTVL.

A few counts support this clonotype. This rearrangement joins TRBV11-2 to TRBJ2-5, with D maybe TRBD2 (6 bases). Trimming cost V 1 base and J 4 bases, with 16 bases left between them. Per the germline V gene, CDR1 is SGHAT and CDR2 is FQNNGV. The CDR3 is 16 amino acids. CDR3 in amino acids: CASSLVLAGSAETQYF. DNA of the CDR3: TGTGCCAGCAGCTTAGTTCTGGCGGGAAGTGCAGAGACCCAGTACTTC.

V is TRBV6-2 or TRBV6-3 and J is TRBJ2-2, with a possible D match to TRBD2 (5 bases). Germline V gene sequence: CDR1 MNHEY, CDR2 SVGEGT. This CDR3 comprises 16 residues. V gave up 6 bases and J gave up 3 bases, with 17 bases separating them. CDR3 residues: CASRTPLGRDTGELFF. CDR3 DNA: TGTGCCAGCAGGACCCCCCTGGGGAGAGACACCGGGGAGCTGTTTTTT.

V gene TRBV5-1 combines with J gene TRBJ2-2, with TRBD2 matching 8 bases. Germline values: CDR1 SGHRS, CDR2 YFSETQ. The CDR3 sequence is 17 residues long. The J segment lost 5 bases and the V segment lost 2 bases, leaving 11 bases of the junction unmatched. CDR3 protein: CASSFFAAGGQTGELFF. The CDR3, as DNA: TGCGCCAGCAGCTTCTTTGCGGCGGGAGGTCAGACCGGGGAGCTGTTTTTT. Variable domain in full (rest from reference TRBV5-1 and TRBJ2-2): KAGVTQTPRYLIKTRGQQVTLSCSPISGHRSVSWYQQTPGQGLQFLFEYFSETQRNKGNFPGRFSGRQFSNSRSEMNVSTLELGDSALYLCASSFFAAGGQTGELFFGEGSRLTVL.

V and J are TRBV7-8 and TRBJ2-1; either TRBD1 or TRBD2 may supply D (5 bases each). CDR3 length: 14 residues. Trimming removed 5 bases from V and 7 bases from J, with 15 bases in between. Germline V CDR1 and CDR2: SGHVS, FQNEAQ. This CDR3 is CASSITEGTNEQFF. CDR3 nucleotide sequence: TGTGCCAGCAGCATTACCGAAGGGACGAATGAGCAGTTCTTC.

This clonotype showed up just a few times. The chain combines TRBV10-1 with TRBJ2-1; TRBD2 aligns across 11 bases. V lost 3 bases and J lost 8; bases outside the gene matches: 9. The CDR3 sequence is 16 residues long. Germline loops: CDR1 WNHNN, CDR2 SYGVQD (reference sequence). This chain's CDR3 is CASSDFGLAGPHEQFF. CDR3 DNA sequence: TGCGCCAGCAGTGACTTTGGACTAGCGGGTCCGCATGAGCAGTTCTTC.

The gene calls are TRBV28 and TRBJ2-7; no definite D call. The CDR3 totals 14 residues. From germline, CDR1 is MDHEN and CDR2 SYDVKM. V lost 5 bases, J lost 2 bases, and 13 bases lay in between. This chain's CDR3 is CASSPRYSPYEQYF. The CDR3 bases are TGTGCCAGCAGTCCCCGGTACAGTCCCTACGAGCAGTACTTC.

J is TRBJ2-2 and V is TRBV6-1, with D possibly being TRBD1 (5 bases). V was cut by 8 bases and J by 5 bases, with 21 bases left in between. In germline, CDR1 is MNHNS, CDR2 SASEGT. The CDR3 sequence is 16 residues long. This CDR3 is CASYSSRGRTTGELFF. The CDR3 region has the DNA TGTGCCAGCTATTCTAGTAGGGGCCGAACGACCGGGGAGCTGTTTTTT.

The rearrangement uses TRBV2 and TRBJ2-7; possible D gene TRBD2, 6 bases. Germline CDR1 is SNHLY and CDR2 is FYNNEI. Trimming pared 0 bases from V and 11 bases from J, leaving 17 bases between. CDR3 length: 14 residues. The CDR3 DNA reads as TGTGCCAGCAGTGAAGCTGGTTGGTCGGGGGTGGAGTACTTC. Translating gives CASSEAGWSGVEYF.

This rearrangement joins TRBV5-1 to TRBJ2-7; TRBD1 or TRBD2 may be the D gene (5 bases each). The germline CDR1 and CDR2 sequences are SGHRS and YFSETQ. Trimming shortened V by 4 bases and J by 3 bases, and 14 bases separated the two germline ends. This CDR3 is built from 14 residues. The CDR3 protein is CASSPRDGLYEQYF. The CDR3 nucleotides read TGCGCCAGCAGCCCCCGGGACGGCCTCTACGAGCAGTACTTC.

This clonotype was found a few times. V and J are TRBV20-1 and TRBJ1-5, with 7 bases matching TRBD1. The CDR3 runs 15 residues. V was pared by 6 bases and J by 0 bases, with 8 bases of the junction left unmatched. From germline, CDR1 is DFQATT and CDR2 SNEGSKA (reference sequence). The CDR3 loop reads CSATQGTYSNQPQHF. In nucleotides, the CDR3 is TGCAGTGCCACACAGGGGACCTATAGCAATCAGCCCCAGCATTTT.

The CDR3 is CASGPTSGRPKTDTQYF. The CDR3 DNA follows: TGTGCCAGCGGCCCGACTAGCGGGAGGCCCAAGACAGATACGCAGTATTTT. The chain recombines TRBV27 with TRBJ2-3; 13 bases agree with TRBD2. The CDR3 is made up of 17 amino acids. Germline V gene data show CDR1 as MNHEY and CDR2 as SMNVEV (reference sequence). The V and J ends lost 8 bases and 3 bases, in that order; junction bases with no gene match: 11.

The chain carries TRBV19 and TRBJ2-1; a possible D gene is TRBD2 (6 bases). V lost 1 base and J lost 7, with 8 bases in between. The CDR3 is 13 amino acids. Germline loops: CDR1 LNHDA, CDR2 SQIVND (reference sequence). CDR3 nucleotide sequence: TGTGCCAGTAGTATAGCGGGAGTTAATGAGCAGTTCTTC. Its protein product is CASSIAGVNEQFF.

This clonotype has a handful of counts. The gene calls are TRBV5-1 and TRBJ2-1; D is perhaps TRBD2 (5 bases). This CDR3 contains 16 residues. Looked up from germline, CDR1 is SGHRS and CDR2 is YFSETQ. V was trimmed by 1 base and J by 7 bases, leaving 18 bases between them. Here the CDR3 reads CASSLSLALGSNEQFF. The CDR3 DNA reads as TGCGCCAGCAGCTTGTCGCTAGCATTGGGTTCGAATGAGCAGTTCTTC.

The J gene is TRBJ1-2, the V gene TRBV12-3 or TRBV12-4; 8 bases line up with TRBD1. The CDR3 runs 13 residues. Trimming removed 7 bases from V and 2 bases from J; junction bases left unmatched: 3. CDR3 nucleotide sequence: TGTGCCAGCACCGGACAGGGCAACTATGGCTACACCTTC. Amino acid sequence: CASTGQGNYGYTF.

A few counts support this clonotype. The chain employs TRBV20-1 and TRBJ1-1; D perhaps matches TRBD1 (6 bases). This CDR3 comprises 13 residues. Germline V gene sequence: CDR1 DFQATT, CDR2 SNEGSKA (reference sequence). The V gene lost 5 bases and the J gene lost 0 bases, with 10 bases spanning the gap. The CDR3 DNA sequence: TGCAGTGCTCGGGACAACGTGAACACTGAAGCTTTCTTT. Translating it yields CSARDNVNTEAFF.